This TCR beta chain was identified during a study of shared clonotypes between healthy human individuals. The CDR3 is made up of 16 amino acids. Germline V CDR1 and CDR2: MNHEY, SMNVEV (reference sequence). Trimming cost V 2 bases and J 2 bases, with 13 bases left between them. Clones were read by immunoSEQ multiplex PCR, and TCRdb kept only the in-frame ones, dropping some. The sample lists approximately 2,300,000 clones, 85% to 95% occurring once. Researchers partitioned CD4+ cells into CD45RA+ naive and CD45RA-negative memory subsets. This clone was seen a single time. Its antigen is not identified. The study, taken as a whole, reports: Relative to clonotypes present in all four donors, those not shared had lower generation probabilities.

This TCR was sampled from a man aged 18 to 35 in good health. Some clones in this sample may be carry-over from other donors' samples. The J gene is TRBJ2-1, the V gene TRBV27, with D perhaps matching TRBD2 (6 bases). The specimen sequenced was naive CD4+ T cells from PBMCs. Subset denoted: CD45RA+ positively selected. The CDR3 sequence is CASSLLGGKAYNEQFF. Here the CDR3 DNA reads TGTGCCAGCAGTTTACTTGGGGGGAAGGCCTACAATGAGCAGTTCTTC.